This T cell receptor (beta chain) was identified in a study of blood T cell repertoires in COVID-19. Study as a whole: The samples span acute and convalescent COVID-19 from the United States, Italy and Spain. T cells, B-cell-depleted T cells, or PBMCs supplied cDNA or gDNA.

The germline gives CDR1 SGHRS, CDR2 YFSETQ. The ends were cut back, 4 bases at V and 14 bases at J, with 25 bases in the middle. This CDR3 is 15 amino acids long. Seattle patient enrollment occurred during active infection, with longitudinal follow-up thereafter. In the study's own analysis: Reference gene primer amplification in the assay estimated nucleated cell counts. Libraries were prepared by immunoSEQ multiplex PCR; TCRdb keeps only in-frame clonotypes and omits some of them. The V and J calls and clone size are taken from that table; D and trimming were inferred from the DNA. The data hold approximately 300,000 clones, with approximately 83% observed a single time.

This chain connects TRBV5-1 to TRBJ2-1; possible D gene TRBD1, 6 bases. The source material was peripheral blood. The sequence was collected from a person aged 65 to 79 with COVID-19, enrolled during active disease. The CDR3: CASSLGIPGGRQEFF. CDR3 nucleotides: TGCGCCAGCAGCCTGGGGATACCGGGCGGCCGACAGGAGTTCTTC. Full variable domain (rest looked up from reference TRBV5-1 and TRBJ2-1): KAGVTQTPRYLIKTRGQQVTLSCSPISGHRSVSWYQQTPGQGLQFLFEYFSETQRNKGNFPGRFSGRQFSNSRSEMNVSTLELGDSALYLCASSLGIPGGRQEFFGPGTRLTVL.